The 27 T cell receptor beta chains listed next were all sequenced from one sample in a study of blood T cell repertoires in COVID-19 (dated by TCRdb to 2018 to 2020). The library was prepared using the immunoSEQ multiplex PCR assay. TCRdb limited this immuneACCESS table to in-frame rearrangements with V and J called. A share of clones is missing; checked studies link under half to unresolved V genes, and the rest is unexplained. The sample data list almost 50,000 clones, and 90% of these were observed just once. The biggest ten clones account for approximately 4% of the sample. The sample was peripheral blood. The receptors were gathered from a human donor in a cohort sampled during active COVID-19.

The CDR3: CASSTLAGAYEQYF. CDR3 coding DNA: TGTGCCAGCAGTACACTAGCGGGAGCCTACGAGCAGTACTTC. The J gene is TRBJ2-7, the V gene TRBV28; 11 bases line up with TRBD2. The V gene end was trimmed by 5 bases and the J gene end by 2 bases; junction bases not matched to a gene: 2. The CDR3 is 14 residues long. CDR1 and CDR2 from the germline V gene are MDHEN and SYDVKM.

The V gene is TRBV6-6, the J gene TRBJ2-3; perhaps TRBD2 as D (6 bases). CDR1 and CDR2 from the germline V gene are MNHNY and SVGAGI (reference sequence). The V and J ends lost 7 bases and 3 bases respectively, with 17 bases between them. The CDR3 has 15 residues. The CDR3 loop is CASNDRRGGTDTQYF. The CDR3 nucleotides are TGTGCCAGCAACGACCGGCGGGGAGGAACAGATACGCAGTATTTT.

The V call is TRBV5-1, the J call TRBJ2-2; 10 bases align to TRBD2. The V gene end was trimmed by 1 base and the J gene end by 6 bases; junction bases not matched to a gene: 0. The germline V gene encodes CDR1 SGHRS and CDR2 YFSETQ. The CDR3 has 14 amino acids. The CDR3 sequence is CASSLTSGAGELFF. The CDR3 DNA reads as TGCGCCAGCAGCTTGACTAGCGGGGCCGGGGAGCTGTTTTTT. Variable domain in full (rest from reference TRBV5-1 and TRBJ2-2): KAGVTQTPRYLIKTRGQQVTLSCSPISGHRSVSWYQQTPGQGLQFLFEYFSETQRNKGNFPGRFSGRQFSNSRSEMNVSTLELGDSALYLCASSLTSGAGELFFGEGSRLTVL.

V and J are TRBV21-1 and TRBJ2-7; the D call in the table, TRBD2, was not verified against the DNA. TRBV21-1 is a pseudogene locus. This CDR3 contains 17 residues. The CDR3 coding sequence is TGTGCCAGCAGCAAAGAAGGAGATAGCGGGCTCTCCTACGAGCAGTACGTC. This translates into CASSKEGDSGLSYEQYV.

J is TRBJ1-1 and V is TRBV20-1; 7 nucleotides align to TRBD1. V dropped 3 bases and J dropped 6; count of bases not matched to a gene: 4. The CDR3 covers 12 residues. The germline gives CDR1 DFQATT, CDR2 SNEGSKA (reference sequence). CDR3 in DNA: TGCAGTGCTAGTCAGGGGGTCCCTGAAGCTTTCTTT. As protein: CSASQGVPEAFF.

The chain links TRBV19 to TRBJ1-1; D unresolved. This CDR3 is 15 amino acids long. Trimming removed 10 bases from V and 0 bases from J, with 18 bases in between. Germline lookup yields CDR1 LNHDA and CDR2 SQIVND (reference sequence). The CDR3: CATTQNVLLNTEAFF. CDR3 nucleotide sequence: TGTGCCACCACCCAGAACGTCCTGCTGAACACTGAAGCTTTCTTT. Complete variable domain (other parts from reference TRBV19 and TRBJ1-1): DGGITQSPKYLFRKEGQNVTLSCEQNLNHDAMYWYRQDPGQGLRLIYYSQIVNDFQKGDIAEGYSVSREKKESFPLTVTSAQKNPTAFYLCATTQNVLLNTEAFFGQGTRLTVV.

The chain links TRBV5-1 to TRBJ2-4; 7 positions agree with TRBD1. V trimming: 3 bases; J trimming: 0 bases; junction bases outside the gene matches: 6. The CDR3 is made up of 16 amino acids. Germline V gene lookup returns CDR1 SGHRS and CDR2 YFSETQ. CDR3 DNA sequence: TGCGCCAGCAGCTACCGGACAGGTGTAGCCAAAAACATTCAGTACTTC. Amino acids: CASSYRTGVAKNIQYF.

This clone was detected once. This CDR3 reads CASSRDSNYGYTF. CDR3 nucleotides: TGTGCCAGCAGCCGGGACAGTAACTATGGCTACACCTTC. The chain joins TRBV5-6 to TRBJ1-2, with TRBD1 matching over 7 bases. This CDR3 region has 13 residues. Germline-derived CDR1 and CDR2 are SGHDT and YYEEEE. The junction had 1 base not matched to a gene; V was cut back by 4 bases and J by 1 base.

The CDR3 DNA follows: TGTGCCACCAGTGATTTGACTAGCGGAACAGATACGCAGTATTTT. Translated: CATSDLTSGTDTQYF. V is TRBV24-1 and J is TRBJ2-3; TRBD2 matches at 8 bases. This CDR3 is 15 amino acids long. Looked up from germline, CDR1 is KGHDR and CDR2 is SFDVKD. V was clipped by 0 bases and J by 3 bases; unmatched bases: 1.

The rearrangement links TRBV5-6 to TRBJ2-7, with a tentative D call TRBD1 (5 bases). This CDR3 is built from 15 residues. CDR1 and CDR2 (germline): SGHDT, YYEEEE. The V end was cut by 0 bases, the J end by 0 bases, with 10 bases between. CDR3 region: CASSLGTRSSYEQYF. CDR3 sequence (DNA): TGTGCCAGCAGCTTGGGGACAAGGAGCTCCTACGAGCAGTACTTC.

This clone was seen once. The CDR3 bases are TGTGCCATTAACAGAGCGGGAGTCACAGATACGCAGTATTTT. Encoded protein: CAINRAGVTDTQYF. The rearrangement links TRBV28 to TRBJ2-3; the match to TRBD2 covers 8 bases. The CDR3 covers 14 residues. J lost 2 bases, V lost 10 bases, and 8 bases had no gene match. Germline V gene data show CDR1 as MDHEN and CDR2 as SYDVKM.

The chain joins TRBV9 to TRBJ2-1, with TRBD2 identical over 10 bases. Germline V gives CDR1 SGDLS, CDR2 YYNGEE. The V and J ends lost 0 bases and 4 bases, in that order; junction bases with no gene match: 4. This CDR3 is built from 16 residues. CDR3 loop: CASSVGGLAEYNEQFF. The CDR3 DNA reads as TGTGCCAGCAGCGTAGGAGGACTAGCGGAATACAATGAGCAGTTCTTC. The whole variable domain, filled in from reference TRBV9 and TRBJ2-1, reads DSGVTQTPKHLITATGQRVTLRCSPRSGDLSVYWYQQSLDQGLQFLIQYYNGEERAKGNILERFSAQQFPDLHSELNLSSLELGDSALYFCASSVGGLAEYNEQFFGPGTRLTVL.

The sample holds one count of this clone. The chain employs TRBV7-9 and TRBJ1-2, with 8 nucleotides matching TRBD1. CDR3 length: 13 amino acids. Germline assignment: CDR1 SEHNR and CDR2 FQNEAQ (reference sequence). With V trimmed by 5 bases and J by 4 bases, 3 bases remained unmatched. CDR3 region: CASSPGGSYGYTF. The CDR3 coding sequence is TGTGCCAGCAGCCCAGGGGGCAGCTATGGCTACACCTTC.

V usage is TRBV7-8 and J usage is TRBJ2-3; a possible D gene is TRBD1 (6 bases). The CDR3 is 16 amino acids. The germline V and J ends were trimmed by 4 bases and 1 base, with 15 bases remaining between them. Germline CDR1 SGHVS, CDR2 FQNEAQ. CDR3 protein: CASSSQGWPGTDTQYF. The CDR3 DNA follows: TGTGCCAGCAGCTCACAGGGCTGGCCGGGCACAGATACGCAGTATTTT.

The gene calls are TRBV27 and TRBJ1-2, with a possible D match to TRBD1 (5 bases). Per germline, CDR1 MNHEY and CDR2 SMNVEV (reference sequence). The CDR3 is 13 amino acids. Between the trimmed V and J ends, which lost 2 bases and 3 bases, there was a span of 7 bases. DNA for the CDR3: TGTGCCAGCAGTTTAAGGGGTTACTATGGCTACACCTTC. Amino acids: CASSLRGYYGYTF.

The genes are TRBV4-1 and TRBJ2-5; a weak D match, TRBD1 (6 bases). Looked up from germline, CDR1 is MGHRA and CDR2 is YSYEKL. Deletions cut 1 base from V and 1 base from J, with 7 bases between. The CDR3 is made up of 14 amino acids. The CDR3 nucleotides are TGCGCCAGCAGCCAAGGGGACACCCAAGAGACCCAGTACTTC. It is translated as CASSQGDTQETQYF.

The J gene is TRBJ2-1, the V gene TRBV28; 9 bases map to TRBD1. CDR3 length: 16 amino acids. Trimming removed 6 bases from V and 8 bases from J; junction bases left unmatched: 14. CDR1 and CDR2 from the germline V gene are MDHEN and SYDVKM. The CDR3: CASSSSTGTGKDEQFF. The CDR3 DNA reads TGTGCCAGCAGCTCTAGCACCGGGACAGGGAAAGATGAGCAGTTCTTC.

The chain carries TRBV4-2 and TRBJ1-4, with D possibly being TRBD1 (5 bases). Germline V lookup: CDR1 LGHNA, CDR2 YNFKEQ. V was clipped by 4 bases and J by 0 bases, with 21 bases between them. The CDR3 is 19 residues long. CDR3 nucleotide sequence: TGTGCCAGCAGCCTCCAATCTACCCCAGGGTCCGCAACTAATGAAAAACTGTTTTTT. It translates to CASSLQSTPGSATNEKLFF.

The chain combines TRBV7-6 with TRBJ2-3; 11 nucleotides match TRBD1. The CDR3 has 15 residues. CDR1 SGHVS and CDR2 FNYEAQ come from the germline V gene. The V and J ends lost 4 bases and 6 bases, in that order; junction bases with no gene match: 6. The CDR3 loop reads CASSSGQGASDTQYF. DNA of the CDR3: TGTGCCAGCAGCTCCGGACAGGGGGCATCTGATACGCAGTATTTT. Complete variable domain (other parts from reference TRBV7-6 and TRBJ2-3): GAGVSQSPRYKVTKRGQDVALRCDPISGHVSLYWYRQALGQGPEFLTYFNYEAQQDKSGLPNDRFSAERPEGSISTLTIQRTEQRDSAMYRCASSSGQGASDTQYFGPGTRLTVL.

The chain uses TRBV5-1 and TRBJ2-1, with D perhaps matching TRBD2 (6 bases). The CDR3 consists of 16 residues. Between the trimmed V and J ends, which lost 4 bases and 0 bases, there was a span of 14 bases. The germline V gene has CDR1 SGHRS and CDR2 YFSETQ. CDR3 sequence: CASSAGSSTSYNEQFF. For the CDR3, the DNA is TGCGCCAGCAGCGCCGGGAGTTCAACCTCCTACAATGAGCAGTTCTTC.

CDR3 amino acids: CASSFDSMNTEAFF. Here the CDR3 DNA reads TGCGCCAGCAGCTTCGACAGCATGAACACTGAAGCTTTCTTT. The chain has TRBV5-1 and TRBJ1-1; tentatively, D is TRBD1 (5 bases). V was shortened by 2 bases and J by 0 bases, with 8 bases between the two germline ends. Germline CDR1 and CDR2: SGHRS and YFSETQ. The CDR3 runs 14 residues. The variable domain in full, completed from reference TRBV5-1 and TRBJ1-1, reads KAGVTQTPRYLIKTRGQQVTLSCSPISGHRSVSWYQQTPGQGLQFLFEYFSETQRNKGNFPGRFSGRQFSNSRSEMNVSTLELGDSALYLCASSFDSMNTEAFFGQGTRLTVV.

The chain links TRBV2 to TRBJ2-1, with 10 bases aligning to TRBD2. There are 15 residues in the CDR3. In germline, CDR1 is SNHLY, CDR2 FYNNEI. Germline trimming cut 6 bases from V and 5 bases from J; bases unmatched to any gene: 7. CDR3 loop: CASSPGLAANNEQFF. CDR3 DNA: TGTGCCAGCAGCCCCGGACTAGCGGCAAACAATGAGCAGTTCTTC.

The rearrangement links TRBV5-1 to TRBJ2-3; 12 nucleotides line up with TRBD1. There are 16 residues in the CDR3. V shed 4 bases and J 4 bases; nucleotides not matched to a gene: 7. Germline assignment: CDR1 SGHRS and CDR2 YFSETQ. The CDR3 loop is CASSPSGTGGADTQYF. The DNA for the CDR3 is TGCGCCAGCAGCCCTTCCGGGACAGGGGGCGCAGATACGCAGTATTTT.

The chain is built from TRBV18 and TRBJ1-4; TRBD1 might be the D (6 bases). V was shortened by 3 bases and J by 1 base, with 9 bases between the two germline ends. CDR3 length: 15 residues. Germline V gives CDR1 KGHSH, CDR2 LQKENI. The CDR3 DNA follows: TGTGCCAGCTCACCTGAACAGGGAACTAATGAAAAACTGTTTTTT. This encodes CASSPEQGTNEKLFF.

This clone was recorded only once. The chain combines TRBV2 with TRBJ2-7; 8 bases match TRBD2. The J segment lost 1 base and the V segment lost 7 bases, leaving 6 bases of the junction unmatched. CDR3 length: 14 amino acids. Germline V gene sequence: CDR1 SNHLY, CDR2 FYNNEI. The CDR3 loop reads CASKQRESSYEQYV. CDR3 nucleotides: TGTGCCAGCAAGCAGCGGGAGTCATCCTACGAGCAGTACGTC.

The V and J genes are TRBV2 and TRBJ1-2; 10 bases match TRBD1. Germline V gene lookup returns CDR1 SNHLY and CDR2 FYNNEI. The CDR3 extends over 14 amino acids. V trimming: 4 bases; J trimming: 6 bases; junction bases outside the gene matches: 5. CDR3 loop: CASSVRDRGHGYTF. The CDR3 nucleotides read TGTGCCAGCAGTGTAAGGGACAGGGGTCATGGCTACACCTTC.

CDR3 region: CASSYSGTGNYEQYF. CDR3 DNA sequence: TGTGCCAGCAGTTACTCCGGGACAGGGAACTACGAGCAGTACTTC. The rearrangement links TRBV6-5 to TRBJ2-7; 9 nucleotides line up with TRBD1. The trim removed 0 bases at V and 3 bases at J, leaving 3 bases unmatched. Germline V gives CDR1 MNHEY, CDR2 SVGAGI. The CDR3 extends over 15 amino acids.